The entry below describes one T cell receptor (beta chain). This specimen comes from a study of blood T cell repertoires in COVID-19. Turning to the study itself: In each case, the material was cDNA or gDNA derived from T cells, B-cell-depleted T cells, or PBMCs.

Measured with immunoSEQ multiplex PCR; TCRdb has only the in-frame clones, and not every one. The repertoire includes 220,000 or so clones, 90% of them detected once, and roughly 16% sits in the top ten. Participants reported their clinical history, and cohort assignment relied on those reports. Trimming took 8 bases from V and 3 from J; bases not matched to a gene: 10. The CDR3 is 14 residues long. Germline V gene lookup returns CDR1 SGHRS and CDR2 YFSETQ. Specimen: PBMCs or T cells enriched from blood (not recorded which). The chain couples TRBV5-1 to TRBJ1-1, with TRBD1 matching 7 bases. The TCR comes from a man younger than 45 who had been exposed to COVID-19. The CDR3 here is CASVEGAWDTEAFF. The CDR3 bases are TGCGCCAGTGTAGAGGGGGCTTGGGACACTGAAGCTTTCTTT. Supplemented by reference TRBV5-1 and TRBJ1-1, the full variable domain reads KAGVTQTPRYLIKTRGQQVTLSCSPISGHRSVSWYQQTPGQGLQFLFEYFSETQRNKGNFPGRFSGRQFSNSRSEMNVSTLELGDSALYLCASVEGAWDTEAFFGQGTRLTVV.